This T cell receptor beta chain was captured by sequencing in a study of CXCR3-negative and CXCR3-positive naive CD8 T cells. This clonotype is labeled medium-sized based on frequency. The antigen is not known. Points from the study as a whole: Naive cells, whether CXCR3-negative or CXCR3-positive, had similar TRBV-TRBJ usage, while memory cells differed.

Within the CD8+ T cell compartment, naive cells were CD45RO-CCR7+CD27+CD95-. 5' RACE that incorporated UMI labels was used to prepare the TRB cDNA libraries. From its re-call of the 5' RACE reads, TCRdb lists each CDR3 protein once, without DNA. The sample has over 8,000 distinct CDR3 sequences. The CDR3 has 17 residues. The germline CDR1 and CDR2 sequences are SGHVS and FNYEAQ. Sequencing was done on a sample of naive CXCR3- CD8+ T cells from blood. Subset: CD45RO-CCR7+CD27+CD95- naive CD8+ T cells lacking CXCR3 (TNR3-). This sequence originates from a human donor in good health. Some clones in this sample may be carry-over from other donors' samples. The rearrangement links TRBV7-6 to TRBJ1-3; TCRdb selects TRBD1, and the lack of DNA leaves this call unchecked. The CDR3 is CASSPRDRENSGNTIYF.